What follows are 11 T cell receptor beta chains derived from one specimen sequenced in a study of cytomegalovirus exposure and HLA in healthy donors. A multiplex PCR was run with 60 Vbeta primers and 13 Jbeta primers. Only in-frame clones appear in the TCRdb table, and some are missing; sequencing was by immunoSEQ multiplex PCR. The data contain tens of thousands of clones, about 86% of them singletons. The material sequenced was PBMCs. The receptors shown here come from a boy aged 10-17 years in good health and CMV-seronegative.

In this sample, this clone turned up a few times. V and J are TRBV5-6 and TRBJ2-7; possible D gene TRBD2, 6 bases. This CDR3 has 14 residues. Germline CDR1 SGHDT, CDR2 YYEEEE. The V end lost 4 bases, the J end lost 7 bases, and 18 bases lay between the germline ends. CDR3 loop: CASSHVGDSREQYF. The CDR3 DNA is TGTGCCAGCAGCCACGTAGGGGACTCGCGGGAGCAGTACTTC. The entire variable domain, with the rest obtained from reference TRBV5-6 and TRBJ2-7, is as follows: DAGVTQSPTHLIKTRGQQVTLRCSPKSGHDTVSWYQQALGQGPQFIFQYYEEEERQRGNFPDRFSGHQFPNYSSELNVNALLLGDSALYLCASSHVGDSREQYFGPGTRLTVT.

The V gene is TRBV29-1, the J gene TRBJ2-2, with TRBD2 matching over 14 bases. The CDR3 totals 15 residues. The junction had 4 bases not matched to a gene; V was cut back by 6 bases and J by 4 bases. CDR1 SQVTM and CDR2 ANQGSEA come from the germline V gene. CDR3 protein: CSVRTSGGPTGELFF. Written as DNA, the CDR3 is TGCAGCGTAAGGACTAGCGGGGGGCCCACCGGGGAGCTGTTTTTT.

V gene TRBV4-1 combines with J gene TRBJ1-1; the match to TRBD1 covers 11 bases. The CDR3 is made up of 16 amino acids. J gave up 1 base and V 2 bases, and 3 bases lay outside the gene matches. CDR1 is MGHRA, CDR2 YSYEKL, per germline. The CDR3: CASSQRTGGWNTEAFF. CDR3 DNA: TGCGCCAGCAGCCAACGGACAGGGGGCTGGAACACTGAAGCTTTCTTT.

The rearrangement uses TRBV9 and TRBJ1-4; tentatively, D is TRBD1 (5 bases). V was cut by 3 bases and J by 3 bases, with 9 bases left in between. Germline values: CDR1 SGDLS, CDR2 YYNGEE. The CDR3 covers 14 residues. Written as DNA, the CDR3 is TGTGCCAGCAGCGGCAGGGCGCCTAATGAAAAACTGTTTTTT. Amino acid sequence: CASSGRAPNEKLFF. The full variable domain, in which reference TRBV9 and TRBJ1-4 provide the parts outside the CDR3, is DSGVTQTPKHLITATGQRVTLRCSPRSGDLSVYWYQQSLDQGLQFLIQYYNGEERAKGNILERFSAQQFPDLHSELNLSSLELGDSALYFCASSGRAPNEKLFFGSGTQLSVL.

The CDR3 region has the DNA TGTGCCAGCAGCACGCGGACTCTTGGCGAGCAGTACTTC. This codes for CASSTRTLGEQYF. The chain recombines TRBV9 with TRBJ2-7; TRBD2 is a possible D gene (5 bases). V was pared by 4 bases and J by 6 bases, with 14 bases between. Per the germline V gene, CDR1 is SGDLS and CDR2 is YYNGEE. The CDR3 is 13 residues long.

The CDR3 is CASRPRVGGGPQHF. The CDR3 DNA reads as TGTGCCAGCAGACCCAGGGTGGGCGGGGGGCCCCAGCATTTT. The rearrangement links TRBV28 to TRBJ1-5; D is perhaps TRBD1 (5 bases). The length of the CDR3 is 14 residues. Between the trimmed V and J ends, which lost 6 bases and 9 bases, there was a span of 18 bases. CDR1 is MDHEN and CDR2 is SYDVKM in the germline V gene.

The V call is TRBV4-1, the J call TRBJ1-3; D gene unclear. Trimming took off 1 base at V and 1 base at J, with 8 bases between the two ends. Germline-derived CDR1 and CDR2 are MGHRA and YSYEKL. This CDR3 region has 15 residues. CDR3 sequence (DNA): TGCGCCAGCAGCCAAGTTTTCCCGTCTGGAAACACCATATATTTT. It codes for CASSQVFPSGNTIYF.

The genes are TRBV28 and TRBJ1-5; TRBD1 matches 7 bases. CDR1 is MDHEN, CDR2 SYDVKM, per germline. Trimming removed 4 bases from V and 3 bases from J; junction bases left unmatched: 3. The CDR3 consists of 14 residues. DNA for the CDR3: TGTGCCAGCAGTTCGGGACAGATCAATCAGCCCCAGCATTTT. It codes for CASSSGQINQPQHF.

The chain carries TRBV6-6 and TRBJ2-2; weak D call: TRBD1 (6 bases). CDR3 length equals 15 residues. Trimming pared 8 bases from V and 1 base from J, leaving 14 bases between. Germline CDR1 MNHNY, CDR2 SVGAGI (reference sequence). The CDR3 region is CASGVRGQNTGELFF. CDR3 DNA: TGTGCCAGCGGCGTTAGGGGACAGAACACCGGGGAGCTGTTTTTT.

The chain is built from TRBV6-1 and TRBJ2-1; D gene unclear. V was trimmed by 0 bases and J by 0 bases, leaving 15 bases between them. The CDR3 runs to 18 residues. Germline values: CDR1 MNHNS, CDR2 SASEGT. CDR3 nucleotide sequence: TGTGCCAGCAGTGAAGCCGTGGGCCGGATAAGCTCCTACAATGAGCAGTTCTTC. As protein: CASSEAVGRISSYNEQFF.

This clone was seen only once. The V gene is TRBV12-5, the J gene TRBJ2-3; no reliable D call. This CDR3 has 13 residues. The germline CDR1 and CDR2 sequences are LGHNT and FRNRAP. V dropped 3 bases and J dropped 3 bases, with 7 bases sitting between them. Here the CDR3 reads CASGLYFTDTQYF. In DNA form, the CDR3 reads TGTGCTAGTGGTTTATACTTTACAGATACGCAGTATTTT.